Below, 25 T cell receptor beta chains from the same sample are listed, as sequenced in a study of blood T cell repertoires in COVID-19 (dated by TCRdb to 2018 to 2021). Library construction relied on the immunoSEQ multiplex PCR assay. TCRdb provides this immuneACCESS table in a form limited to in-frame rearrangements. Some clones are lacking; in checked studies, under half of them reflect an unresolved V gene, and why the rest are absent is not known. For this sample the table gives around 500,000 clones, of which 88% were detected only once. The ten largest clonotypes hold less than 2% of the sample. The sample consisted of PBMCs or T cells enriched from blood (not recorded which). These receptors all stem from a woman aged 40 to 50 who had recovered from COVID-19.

This CDR3 reads CASSLVVAAGELFF. CDR3 nucleotide sequence: TGTGCCAGCAGCTTAGTTGTAGCGGCCGGGGAGCTGTTTTTT. The chain has TRBV7-2 and TRBJ2-2; D may be TRBD2 (6 bases). The CDR3 is made up of 14 amino acids. Germline loops: CDR1 SGHTA, CDR2 FQGNSA. Trimming left V 1 base short and J 6 bases short, with 9 bases between.

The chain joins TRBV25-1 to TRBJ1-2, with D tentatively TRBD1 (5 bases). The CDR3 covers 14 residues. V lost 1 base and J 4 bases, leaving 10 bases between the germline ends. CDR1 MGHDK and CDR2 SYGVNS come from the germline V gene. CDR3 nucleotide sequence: TGTGCCAGCAGTGAATCAGGGTTTGGCTATGGCTACACCTTC. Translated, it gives CASSESGFGYGYTF.

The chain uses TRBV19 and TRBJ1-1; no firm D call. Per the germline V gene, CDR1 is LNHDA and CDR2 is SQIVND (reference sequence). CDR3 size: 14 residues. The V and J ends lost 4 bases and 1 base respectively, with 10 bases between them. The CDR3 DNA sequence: TGTGCCAGTAGTAAAAAGACGGGGAACACTGAAGCTTTCTTT. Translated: CASSKKTGNTEAFF.

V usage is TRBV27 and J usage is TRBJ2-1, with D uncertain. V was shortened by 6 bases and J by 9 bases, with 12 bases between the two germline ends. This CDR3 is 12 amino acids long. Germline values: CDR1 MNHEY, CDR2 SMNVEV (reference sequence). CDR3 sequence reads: CASRQSTTEQFF. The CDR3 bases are TGTGCCAGCAGACAGTCGACGACTGAGCAGTTCTTC.

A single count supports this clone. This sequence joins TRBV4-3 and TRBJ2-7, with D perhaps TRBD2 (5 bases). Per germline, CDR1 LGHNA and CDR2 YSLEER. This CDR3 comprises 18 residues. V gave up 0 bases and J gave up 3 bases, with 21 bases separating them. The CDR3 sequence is CASSQDRAGRPFHYEQYF. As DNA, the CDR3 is TGCGCCAGCAGCCAAGACCGTGCGGGCAGACCCTTCCACTACGAGCAGTACTTC.

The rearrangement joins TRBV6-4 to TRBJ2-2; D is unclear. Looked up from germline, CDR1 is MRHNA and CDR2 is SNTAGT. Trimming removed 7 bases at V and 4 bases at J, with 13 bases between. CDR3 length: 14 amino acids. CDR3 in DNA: TGTGCCAGCACCCCAAGACCGGGCACCGGGGAGCTGTTTTTT. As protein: CASTPRPGTGELFF.

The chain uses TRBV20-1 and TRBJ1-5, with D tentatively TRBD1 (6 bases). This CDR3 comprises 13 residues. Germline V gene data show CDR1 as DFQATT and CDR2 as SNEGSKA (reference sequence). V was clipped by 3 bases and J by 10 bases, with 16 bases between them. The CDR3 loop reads CSASHRVGYPQHF. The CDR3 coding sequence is TGCAGTGCTAGTCACAGGGTCGGTTACCCCCAGCATTTT.

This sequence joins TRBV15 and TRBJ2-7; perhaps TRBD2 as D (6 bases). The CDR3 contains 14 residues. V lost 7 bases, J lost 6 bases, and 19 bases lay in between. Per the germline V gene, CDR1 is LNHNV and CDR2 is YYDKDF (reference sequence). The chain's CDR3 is CATKEGGATFEQYF. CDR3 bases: TGTGCCACCAAGGAAGGCGGGGCGACCTTCGAGCAGTACTTC. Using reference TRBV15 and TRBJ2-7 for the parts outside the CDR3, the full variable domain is DAMVIQNPRYQVTQFGKPVTLSCSQTLNHNVMYWYQQKSSQAPKLLFHYYDKDFNNEADTPDNFQSRRPNTSFCFLDIRSPGLGDTAMYLCATKEGGATFEQYFGPGTRLTVT.

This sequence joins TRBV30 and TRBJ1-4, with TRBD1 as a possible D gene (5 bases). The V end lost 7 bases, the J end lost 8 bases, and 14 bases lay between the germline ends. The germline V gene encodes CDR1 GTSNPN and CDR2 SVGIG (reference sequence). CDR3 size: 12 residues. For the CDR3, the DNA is TGTGCCTCGGCGCGGGGGTCAGAAAAACTGTTTTTT. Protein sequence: CASARGSEKLFF.

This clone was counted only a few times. DNA for the CDR3: TGCAGCGTTGCGTCAGGAAATGGCAATGAGCAGTTCTTC. Its protein product is CSVASGNGNEQFF. The V and J genes are TRBV29-1 and TRBJ2-1, with D unclear. CDR1 SQVTM and CDR2 ANQGSEA come from the germline V gene. V dropped 4 bases and J dropped 6 bases, with 13 bases sitting between them. The CDR3 loop spans 13 amino acids.

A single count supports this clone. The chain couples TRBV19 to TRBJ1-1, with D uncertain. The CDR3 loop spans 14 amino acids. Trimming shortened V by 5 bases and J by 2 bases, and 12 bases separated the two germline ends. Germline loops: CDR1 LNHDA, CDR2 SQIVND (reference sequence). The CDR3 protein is CASSHPGFNTEAFF. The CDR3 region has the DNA TGTGCCAGTAGTCACCCGGGATTTAACACTGAAGCTTTCTTT.

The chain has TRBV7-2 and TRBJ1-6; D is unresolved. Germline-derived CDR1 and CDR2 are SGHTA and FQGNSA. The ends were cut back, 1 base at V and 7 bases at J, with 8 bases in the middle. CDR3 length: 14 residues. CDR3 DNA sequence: TGTGCCAGCAGCTTAGACACCACCAATTCACCCCTCCACTTT. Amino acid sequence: CASSLDTTNSPLHF. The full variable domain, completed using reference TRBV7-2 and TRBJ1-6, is GAGVSQSPSNKVTEKGKDVELRCDPISGHTALYWYRQSLGQGLEFLIYFQGNSAPDKSGLPSDRFSAERTGGSVSTLTIQRTQQEDSAVYLCASSLDTTNSPLHFGNGTRLTVT.

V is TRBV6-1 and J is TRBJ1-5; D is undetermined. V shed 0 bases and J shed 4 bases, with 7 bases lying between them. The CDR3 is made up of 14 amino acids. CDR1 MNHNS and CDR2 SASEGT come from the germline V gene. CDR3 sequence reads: CASSEAGQNQPQHF. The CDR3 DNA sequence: TGTGCCAGCAGTGAAGCGGGCCAAAATCAGCCCCAGCATTTT.

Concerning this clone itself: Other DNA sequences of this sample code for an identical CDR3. CDR3 nucleotides: TGTGCCAGCAGCTTGGAAGGGGGCGGCAATCAGCCCCAGCATTTT. This encodes CASSLEGGGNQPQHF. This sequence joins TRBV7-9 and TRBJ1-5; 7 nucleotides line up with TRBD1. The length of the CDR3 is 15 residues. Trimming removed 3 bases from V and 2 bases from J; junction bases left unmatched: 4. Germline V CDR1 and CDR2: SEHNR, FQNEAQ (reference sequence). Full variable domain (rest looked up from reference TRBV7-9 and TRBJ1-5): DTGVSQNPRHKITKRGQNVTFRCDPISEHNRLYWYRQTLGQGPEFLTYFQNEAQLEKSRLLSDRFSAERPKGSFSTLEIQRTEQGDSAMYLCASSLEGGGNQPQHFGDGTRLSIL.

The CDR3 region is CASSPEGEGYTF. DNA for the CDR3: TGTGCCAGCTCACCCGAAGGGGAAGGCTACACCTTC. The chain carries TRBV18 and TRBJ1-2; possible D gene TRBD1, 5 bases. Germline V CDR1 and CDR2: KGHSH, LQKENI. The ends were cut back, 3 bases at V and 8 bases at J, with 10 bases in the middle. This CDR3 region has 12 residues.

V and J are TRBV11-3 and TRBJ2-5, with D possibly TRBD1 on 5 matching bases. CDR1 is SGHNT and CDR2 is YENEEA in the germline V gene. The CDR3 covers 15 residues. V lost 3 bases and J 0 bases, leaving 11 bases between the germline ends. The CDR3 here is CASSFGAGHQETQYF. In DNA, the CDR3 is TGTGCCAGCAGCTTTGGCGCAGGGCACCAAGAGACCCAGTACTTC.

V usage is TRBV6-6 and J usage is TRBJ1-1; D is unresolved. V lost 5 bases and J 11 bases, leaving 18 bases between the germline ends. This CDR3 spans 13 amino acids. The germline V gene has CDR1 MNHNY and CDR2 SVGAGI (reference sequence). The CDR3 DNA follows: TGTGCCAGCAGTCGCCCCGCGAGAGCTCGGGCTTTCTTT. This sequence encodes CASSRPARARAFF.

CDR3 DNA sequence: TGTGCCAGCAGCCTCCGGGACAGGGAGGTTATGAACACTGAAGCTTTCTTT. This translates into CASSLRDREVMNTEAFF. This chain joins TRBV5-5 and TRBJ1-1; 9 positions agree with TRBD1. V was clipped by 4 bases and J by 0 bases; unmatched bases: 10. Germline V gene data show CDR1 as SGHKS and CDR2 as YYEKEE (reference sequence). The CDR3 extends over 17 amino acids.

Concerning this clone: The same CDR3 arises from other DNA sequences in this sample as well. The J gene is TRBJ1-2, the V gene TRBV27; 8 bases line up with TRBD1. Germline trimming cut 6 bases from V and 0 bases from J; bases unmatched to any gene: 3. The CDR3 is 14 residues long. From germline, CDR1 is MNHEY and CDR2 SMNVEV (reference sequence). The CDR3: CASRRQGSNYGYTF. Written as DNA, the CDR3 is TGTGCCAGCAGGAGACAGGGGTCTAACTATGGCTACACCTTC.

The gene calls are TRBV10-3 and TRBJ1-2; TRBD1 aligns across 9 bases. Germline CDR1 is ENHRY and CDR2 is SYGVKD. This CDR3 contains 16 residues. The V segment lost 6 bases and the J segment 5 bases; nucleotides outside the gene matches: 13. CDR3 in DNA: TGTGCCATCAGCCCCATTACAGGGGGCTTTGGGTATGGCTACACCTTC. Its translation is CAISPITGGFGYGYTF.

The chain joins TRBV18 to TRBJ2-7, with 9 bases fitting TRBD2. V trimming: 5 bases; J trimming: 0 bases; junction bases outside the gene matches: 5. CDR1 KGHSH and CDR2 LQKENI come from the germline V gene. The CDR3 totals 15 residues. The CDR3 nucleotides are TGTGCCAGCTCAGCCGGACTAGCGCCCTCCTACGAGCAGTACTTC. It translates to CASSAGLAPSYEQYF.

The CDR3 loop reads CASSLNINYGYTF. CDR3 nucleotides: TGTGCCAGCAGCCTTAACATCAACTATGGCTACACCTTC. The V and J genes are TRBV11-2 and TRBJ1-2; D is uncertain. The germline CDR1 and CDR2 sequences are SGHAT and FQNNGV. Trimming removed 5 bases at V and 2 bases at J, with 9 bases between. This CDR3 is 13 amino acids long. Full variable domain (missing parts from reference TRBV11-2 and TRBJ1-2): EAGVAQSPRYKIIEKRQSVAFWCNPISGHATLYWYQQILGQGPKLLIQFQNNGVVDDSQLPKDRFSAERLKGVDSTLKIQPAKLEDSAVYLCASSLNINYGYTFGSGTRLTVV.

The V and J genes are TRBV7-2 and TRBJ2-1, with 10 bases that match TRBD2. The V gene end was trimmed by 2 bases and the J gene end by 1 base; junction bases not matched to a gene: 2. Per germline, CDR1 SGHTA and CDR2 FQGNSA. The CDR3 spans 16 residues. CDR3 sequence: CASSLTSGVSYNEQFF. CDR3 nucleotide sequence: TGTGCCAGCAGCTTAACTAGCGGGGTGTCCTACAATGAGCAGTTCTTC.

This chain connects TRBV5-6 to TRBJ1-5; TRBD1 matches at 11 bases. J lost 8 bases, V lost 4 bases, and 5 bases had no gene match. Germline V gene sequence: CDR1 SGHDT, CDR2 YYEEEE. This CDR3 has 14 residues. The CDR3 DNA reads TGTGCCAGCAGCGCCGGGACAGGGGGTAAGCCCCAGCATTTT. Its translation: CASSAGTGGKPQHF.

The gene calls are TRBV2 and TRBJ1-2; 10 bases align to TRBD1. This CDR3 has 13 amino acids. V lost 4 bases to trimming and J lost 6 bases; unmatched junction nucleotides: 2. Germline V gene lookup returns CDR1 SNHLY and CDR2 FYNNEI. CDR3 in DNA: TGTGCCAGCAGTGCGGACAGGGGGAATGGCTACACCTTC. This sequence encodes CASSADRGNGYTF.